One and the same sample provided the 20 T cell receptor beta chains below, sequenced in a study of shared clonotypes between healthy human individuals (dated by TCRdb to between 2020 and 2021). The library came from the immunoSEQ multiplex PCR assay. As stored in TCRdb, this immuneACCESS dataset retains in-frame rearrangements with V and J assigned. A fraction of the clones does not appear; measured against another copy, unresolved V genes explain less than half of the discrepancy, and the remainder lacks a known reason. The sample table contains around 2.1 million clones; only one count was recorded for about 92% of them. The ten biggest clones cover 1.5% to 2% of the sample. CD8 naive samples were obtained by positive selection for CCR7 among CD45RO-negative cells, yielding a CD45RA+CCR7+ population from which TemRA cells were excluded. Material: naive CD8+ T cells from PBMCs. According to the study, the label for this sample's cell subset or site signals: CD45RA+CCR7+. Receptors originate from a man between 18 and 35 years old in good health. Some clones in this sample may be carry-over from other donors' samples.

This rearrangement joins TRBV19 to TRBJ2-7; maybe TRBD1 (6 bases). Germline V lookup: CDR1 LNHDA, CDR2 SQIVND (reference sequence). Between the trimmed V and J ends, which lost 9 bases and 0 bases, there was a span of 12 bases. The length of the CDR3 is 13 residues. The CDR3 loop reads CASSGQSSYEQYF. The CDR3 region has the DNA TGTGCCAGCTCCGGACAGAGCTCCTACGAGCAGTACTTC.

J is TRBJ1-1 and V is TRBV19, with D possibly TRBD1 on 6 matching bases. Trimming took 4 bases from V and 10 from J, leaving 10 bases between them. The germline CDR1 and CDR2 sequences are LNHDA and SQIVND (reference sequence). This CDR3 spans 11 amino acids. In DNA, the CDR3 is TGTGCCAGTAGTACTGCAGGGGTAGCTTTCTTT. Translating gives CASSTAGVAFF. Variable domain in full (rest from reference TRBV19 and TRBJ1-1): DGGITQSPKYLFRKEGQNVTLSCEQNLNHDAMYWYRQDPGQGLRLIYYSQIVNDFQKGDIAEGYSVSREKKESFPLTVTSAQKNPTAFYLCASSTAGVAFFGQGTRLTVV.

The rearrangement joins TRBV11-2 to TRBJ1-3, with a tentative D call TRBD1 (5 bases). Germline loops: CDR1 SGHAT, CDR2 FQNNGV. This CDR3 is built from 14 residues. The V gene lost 5 bases and the J gene lost 2 bases, with 10 bases spanning the gap. This CDR3 reads CASSLSGAGNTIYF. The DNA for the CDR3 is TGTGCCAGCAGCCTGTCGGGGGCTGGAAACACCATATATTTT.

This clone has just one count. The chain carries TRBV9 and TRBJ2-5; D is perhaps TRBD2 (5 bases). CDR1 SGDLS and CDR2 YYNGEE come from the germline V gene. V lost 7 bases to trimming and J lost 2 bases, with 15 bases between them. The CDR3 length is 14 residues. This CDR3 is CASARAPGQETQYF. In DNA form, the CDR3 reads TGTGCCAGCGCGCGGGCTCCCGGGCAAGAGACCCAGTACTTC.

V gene TRBV2 combines with J gene TRBJ2-3; the D is unclear. CDR3 length equals 13 residues. V gave up 6 bases and J gave up 4 bases, with 11 bases separating them. The germline V gene has CDR1 SNHLY and CDR2 FYNNEI. The CDR3 protein is CASRIRQPDTQYF. In nucleotides, the CDR3 is TGTGCCAGCAGGATACGACAACCAGATACGCAGTATTTT.

This chain uses TRBV7-6 with TRBJ2-3; D is uncertain. Trimming pared 5 bases from V and 5 bases from J, leaving 14 bases between. Germline assignment: CDR1 SGHVS and CDR2 FNYEAQ. The CDR3 covers 14 residues. CDR3 in amino acids: CASSPGPKGDTQYF. The CDR3 DNA follows: TGTGCCAGCAGCCCCGGCCCCAAAGGAGATACGCAGTATTTT.

This chain joins TRBV4-2 and TRBJ1-4, with D possibly matching TRBD1 (6 bases). Germline-derived CDR1 and CDR2 are LGHNA and YNFKEQ. V lost 5 bases to trimming and J lost 8 bases, with 18 bases between them. The CDR3 sequence is 15 residues long. The DNA for the CDR3 is TGTGCCAGCAGCGAGGGGGGCAGGGCCGTCGAAAAACTGTTTTTT. Protein product: CASSEGGRAVEKLFF.

The chain joins TRBV15 to TRBJ1-1; a weak D match, TRBD1 (5 bases). This CDR3 region has 13 residues. Germline assignment: CDR1 LNHNV and CDR2 YYDKDF (reference sequence). V dropped 0 bases and J dropped 8 bases, with 10 bases sitting between them. This CDR3 reads CATSRENRNEAFF. The CDR3 region has the DNA TGTGCCACCAGCAGAGAGAACAGGAACGAAGCTTTCTTT.

This rearrangement joins TRBV7-9 to TRBJ1-2; D is undetermined. The germline V gene encodes CDR1 SEHNR and CDR2 FQNEAQ (reference sequence). V gave up 3 bases and J gave up 2 bases, with 13 bases separating them. This CDR3 is built from 15 residues. Written as DNA, the CDR3 is TGTGCCAGCAGCTTTTCATCATCGGACAACTATGGCTACACCTTC. Translation: CASSFSSSDNYGYTF. The full variable domain, with the rest looked up from reference TRBV7-9 and TRBJ1-2, is DTGVSQNPRHKITKRGQNVTFRCDPISEHNRLYWYRQTLGQGPEFLTYFQNEAQLEKSRLLSDRFSAERPKGSFSTLEIQRTEQGDSAMYLCASSFSSSDNYGYTFGSGTRLTVV.

The chain is built from TRBV19 and TRBJ2-7; D remains unclear. The CDR3 sequence is 14 residues long. V lost 3 bases and J 5 bases, leaving 14 bases between the germline ends. The germline gives CDR1 LNHDA, CDR2 SQIVND (reference sequence). The CDR3 DNA reads TGTGCCAGTAGTATGGTTTGGAGCGAAAACGAGCAGTACTTC. As protein: CASSMVWSENEQYF.

The CDR3 coding sequence is TGTGCCAGCACTCCGACTTCGGAGGGAAACACCATATATTTT. Translated: CASTPTSEGNTIYF. The chain is built from TRBV6-5 and TRBJ1-3; D gene unclear. Trimming took off 7 bases at V and 4 bases at J, with 14 bases between the two ends. This CDR3 region has 14 residues. Germline V gives CDR1 MNHEY, CDR2 SVGAGI.

The chain uses TRBV13 and TRBJ2-5; TRBD1 aligns across 10 bases. CDR1 and CDR2 (germline): PRHDT, FYEKMQ (reference sequence). The V segment lost 5 bases and the J segment 5 bases; nucleotides outside the gene matches: 5. This CDR3 is 14 amino acids long. In DNA, the CDR3 is TGTGCCAGCAGCCCAGCGGGACAGGGGGAGACCCAGTACTTC. Translation gives CASSPAGQGETQYF.

The chain is built from TRBV6-1 and TRBJ1-1, with a tentative D call TRBD1 (5 bases). V was shortened by 10 bases and J by 2 bases, with 14 bases between the two germline ends. Germline V lookup: CDR1 MNHNS, CDR2 SASEGT. This CDR3 has 13 amino acids. CDR3 sequence (DNA): TGTGCCACCGTCCGGGACCCAAACACTGAAGCTTTCTTT. Translated, it gives CATVRDPNTEAFF.

The V gene is TRBV9, the J gene TRBJ2-5, with D possibly TRBD2 on 5 matching bases. Between the trimmed V and J ends, which lost 2 bases and 5 bases, there was a span of 16 bases. Germline loops: CDR1 SGDLS, CDR2 YYNGEE. This CDR3 spans 15 amino acids. CDR3 loop: CASSVKSLEKETQYF. For the CDR3, the DNA is TGTGCCAGCAGCGTCAAATCACTAGAGAAGGAGACCCAGTACTTC.

The V call is TRBV13, the J call TRBJ2-1, with TRBD2 matching 9 bases. The V segment lost 5 bases and the J segment 3 bases; nucleotides outside the gene matches: 5. Germline V gene data show CDR1 as PRHDT and CDR2 as FYEKMQ (reference sequence). CDR3 length equals 15 residues. The CDR3 DNA sequence: TGTGCCAGCAGCCCGCGGGAGGGGAACTACAATGAGCAGTTCTTC. Its translation is CASSPREGNYNEQFF.

The V gene is TRBV27, the J gene TRBJ2-1; 8 bases are a match to TRBD1. Per germline, CDR1 MNHEY and CDR2 SMNVEV (reference sequence). Trimming took 9 bases from V and 0 from J; bases not matched to a gene: 1. This CDR3 has 13 amino acids. CDR3 amino acids: CASGQGSYNEQFF. CDR3 nucleotides: TGTGCCAGTGGACAGGGCTCCTACAATGAGCAGTTCTTC.

With respect to this clone: This sample also contains other DNA sequences that code for the same CDR3. This chain connects TRBV25-1 to TRBJ1-1; no clear D. Per the germline V gene, CDR1 is MGHDK and CDR2 is SYGVNS. The CDR3 has 13 residues. Trimming stripped 1 base from V and 2 bases from J, with 5 bases between. The CDR3 bases are TGTGCCAGCAGTGAATCAGGCAACACTGAAGCTTTCTTT. Protein sequence: CASSESGNTEAFF.

The chain couples TRBV30 to TRBJ1-1; tentative D call: TRBD1 (6 bases). The CDR3 has 13 amino acids. Between the trimmed V and J ends, which lost 2 bases and 7 bases, there was a span of 14 bases. The germline CDR1 and CDR2 sequences are GTSNPN and SVGIG (reference sequence). CDR3 in amino acids: CAWSTGTTSEAFF. CDR3 DNA sequence: TGTGCCTGGAGTACAGGGACCACTAGTGAAGCTTTCTTT.

A single count supports this clone. V gene TRBV5-4 combines with J gene TRBJ2-1; D ambiguous. Germline V gene lookup returns CDR1 SGHNT and CDR2 YYREEE (reference sequence). The V end was cut by 0 bases, the J end by 9 bases, with 16 bases between. The CDR3 loop spans 15 amino acids. In DNA form, the CDR3 reads TGTGCCAGCAGCTTGGGGCTTAGCACGGGTGGTGAGCAGTTCTTC. It specifies CASSLGLSTGGEQFF.

This clone occurred once. V usage is TRBV5-1 and J usage is TRBJ2-1; D may be TRBD1 (5 bases). CDR3 size: 16 residues. Germline V gives CDR1 SGHRS, CDR2 YFSETQ. Trimming shortened V by 0 bases and J by 3 bases, and 13 bases separated the two germline ends. In DNA, the CDR3 is TGCGCCAGCAGCTTGGCCTTGACAGCCGTCTACAATGAGCAGTTCTTC. Translated, it gives CASSLALTAVYNEQFF.